This TCR beta chain derives from a study of cytomegalovirus exposure and HLA in healthy donors. The length of the CDR3 is 15 residues. CDR1 is SGHTA and CDR2 is FQGTGA in the germline V gene. This PCR relied on a set of 60 Vbeta primers and 13 Jbeta primers. The method was immunoSEQ multiplex PCR; TCRdb's version includes in-frame clones alone and lacks a portion of them. This sample carries about 190,000 clones, about 80% of them seen once, and the ten largest clones take about 10%. Study results and caveats: For cytomegalovirus status, the classifier reportedly gave diagnoses with high specificity and sensitivity. An analysis that was carried out later associated 17,000 or so TCR beta sequences with HLA alleles at 0.05 false discovery rate. Follow-up analysis later connected one missense variant in DCLRE1C with trimming of TCR beta V- and J-genes.

On this clone: The antigen remains unidentified.

V and J are TRBV7-3 and TRBJ2-5; the D gene is possibly TRBD1 (6 bases). The end of the DNA aligns better with TRBJ2-7, so the J call may be wrong. Sequencing used PBMCs. The clonotype was recovered from a woman aged 50 to 60 in good health and CMV-seropositive. CDR3 sequence: CASSPQGSEIYEQYF. The CDR3 nucleotides read TGTGCCAGCAGCCCGCAGGGGAGTGAGATCTACGAGCAGTACTTC.